The subject of this entry is one TCR beta chain. These data originate in a study of T cell changes during pregnancy in multiple sclerosis. Some clones are missing from TCRdb's copy, which holds only in-frame ones; the method was immunoSEQ multiplex PCR. The table records approximately 74,000 clones, less than 90% of them present only once. The V end lost 0 bases, the J end lost 6 bases, and 9 bases lay between the germline ends. The germline CDR1 and CDR2 sequences are MRHNA and SNTAGT. This CDR3 is 14 amino acids long. The specimen was peripheral blood, collected before pregnancy. The sequence came from a female donor with multiple sclerosis, enrolled in a pregnancy study. The chain has TRBV6-4 and TRBJ2-1, with TRBD1 as a possible D gene (5 bases). The CDR3 sequence: CASSDSIGVNEQFF. The CDR3, as DNA: TGTGCCAGCAGTGACTCGATAGGGGTCAATGAGCAGTTCTTC.